This note documents a single TCR beta chain sequence. Antigen specificity is unknown. Investigators amplified TCR beta CDR3 regions from RNA transcripts. Amplification began with first-round RT-PCR using HTBI primers, then second-round multiplex PCR was performed. TCRdb passed the multiplex PCR reads through MiXCR, listing each CDR3 protein once. Of a few hundred thousand distinct CDR3 sequences in the sample, just under 40% are singletons; the top ten hold around 4%. The data belong to a study of Graves' ophthalmopathy and Graves' hyperthyroidism. Findings and caveats of the study: Blood also contained most of the expanded thyroid clonotypes above 0.001 frequency.

This CDR3 is 13 amino acids long. CDR1 SGHAT and CDR2 FQDESV come from the germline V gene (reference sequence). Excluded: other autoimmune disease, uncontrolled infection, pregnancy or lactation. The chain uses TRBV11-1 and TRBJ2-5; 7 nucleotides line up with TRBD1. The closer fit of TRBJ2-4 to the DNA end suggests the J call may be wrong. This sequence was found in an adult man with Graves' hyperthyroidism. Material for sequencing was peripheral blood or thyroid tissue (not recorded which). The CDR3 coding sequence is TGTGCCAGCAGCTTTGACAGGGCAGACATTCAGTACTTC. Its protein is CASSFDRADIQYF.